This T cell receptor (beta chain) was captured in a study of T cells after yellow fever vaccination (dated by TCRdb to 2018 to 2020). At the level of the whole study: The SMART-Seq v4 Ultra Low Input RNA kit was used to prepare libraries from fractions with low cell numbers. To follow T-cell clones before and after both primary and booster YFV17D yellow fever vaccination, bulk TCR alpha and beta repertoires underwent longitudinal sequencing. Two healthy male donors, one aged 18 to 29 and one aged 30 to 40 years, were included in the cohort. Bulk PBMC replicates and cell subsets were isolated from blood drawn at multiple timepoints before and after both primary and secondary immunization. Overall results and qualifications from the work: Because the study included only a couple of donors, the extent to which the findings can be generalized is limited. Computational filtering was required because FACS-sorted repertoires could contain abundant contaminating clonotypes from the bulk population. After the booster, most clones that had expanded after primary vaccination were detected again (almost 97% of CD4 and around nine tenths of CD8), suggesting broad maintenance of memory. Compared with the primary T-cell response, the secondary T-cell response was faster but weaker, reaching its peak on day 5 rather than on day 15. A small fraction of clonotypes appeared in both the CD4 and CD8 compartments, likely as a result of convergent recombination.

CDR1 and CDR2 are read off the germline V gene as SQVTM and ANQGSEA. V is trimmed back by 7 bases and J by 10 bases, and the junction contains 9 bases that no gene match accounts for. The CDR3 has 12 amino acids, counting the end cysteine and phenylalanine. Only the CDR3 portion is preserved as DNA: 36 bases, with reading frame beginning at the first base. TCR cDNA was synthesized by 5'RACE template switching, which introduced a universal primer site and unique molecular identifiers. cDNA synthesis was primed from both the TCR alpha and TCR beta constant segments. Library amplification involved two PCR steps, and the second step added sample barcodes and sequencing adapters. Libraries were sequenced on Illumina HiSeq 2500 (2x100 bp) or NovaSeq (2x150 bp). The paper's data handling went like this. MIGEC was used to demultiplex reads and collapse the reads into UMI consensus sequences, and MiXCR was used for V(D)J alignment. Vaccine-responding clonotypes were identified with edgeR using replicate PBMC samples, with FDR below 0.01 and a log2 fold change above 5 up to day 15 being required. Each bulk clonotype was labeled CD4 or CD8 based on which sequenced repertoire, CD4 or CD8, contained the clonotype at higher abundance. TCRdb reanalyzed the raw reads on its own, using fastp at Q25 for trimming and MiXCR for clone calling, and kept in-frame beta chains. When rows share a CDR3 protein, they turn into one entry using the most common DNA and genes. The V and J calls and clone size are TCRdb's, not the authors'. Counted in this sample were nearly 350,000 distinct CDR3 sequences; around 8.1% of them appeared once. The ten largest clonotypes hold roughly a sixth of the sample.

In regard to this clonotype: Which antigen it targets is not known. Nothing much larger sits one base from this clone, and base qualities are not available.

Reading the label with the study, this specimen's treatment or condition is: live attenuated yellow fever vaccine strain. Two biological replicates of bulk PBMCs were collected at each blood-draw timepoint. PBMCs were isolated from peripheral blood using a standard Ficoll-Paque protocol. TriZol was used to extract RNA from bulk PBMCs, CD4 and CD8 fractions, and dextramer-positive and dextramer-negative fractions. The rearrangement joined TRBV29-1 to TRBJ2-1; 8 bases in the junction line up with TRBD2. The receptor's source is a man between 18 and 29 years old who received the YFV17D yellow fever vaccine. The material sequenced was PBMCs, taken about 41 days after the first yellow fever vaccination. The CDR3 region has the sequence CSAPAGGAEQFF. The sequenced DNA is TGCAGCGCCCCGGCCGGGGGGGCCGAGCAGTTCTTC.